Below, 14 T cell receptor beta chains from the same sample are listed, as sequenced in a study of T cells after yellow fever vaccination. One entry per CDR3 protein results from TCRdb running MiXCR on the 5' RACE reads. The table has 500,000 to 650,000 distinct CDR3 sequences, about 12% seen once. The material was PBMCs, obtained on the day of the yellow fever booster vaccination. Receptors were obtained from a man between 25 and 39 years old who received the YFV17D yellow fever vaccine.

The table lists this clonotype with many counts. One end of the junction varies from germline; a read error may be responsible. The V gene is TRBV5-1, the J gene TRBJ2-7, with TRBD2 as a possible D gene (5 bases). Germline loops: CDR1 SGHRS, CDR2 YFSETQ. This CDR3 has 14 residues. This chain's CDR3 is CASSLREGPYEQYF. CDR3 coding DNA: TGTGCCAGCAGTCTCCGTGAGGGCCCCTACGAGCAGTACTTC. Complete variable domain (other parts from reference TRBV5-1 and TRBJ2-7): KAGVTQTPRYLIKTRGQQVTLSCSPISGHRSVSWYQQTPGQGLQFLFEYFSETQRNKGNFPGRFSGRQFSNSRSEMNVSTLELGDSALYLCASSLREGPYEQYFGPGTRLTVT.

This clonotype was counted a few times. V and J are TRBV4-3 and TRBJ2-7; D uncertain. CDR1 and CDR2 (germline): LGHNA, YSLEER. This CDR3 comprises 13 residues. The V and J ends lost 0 bases and 4 bases respectively, with 7 bases between them. The CDR3 nucleotides read TGCGCCAGCAGCCAAGATGAGAGGTACGAGCAGTACTTC. Encoded protein: CASSQDERYEQYF.

The genes are TRBV7-9 and TRBJ2-2; D may be TRBD2 (6 bases). CDR1 and CDR2 from the germline V gene are SEHNR and FQNEAQ (reference sequence). This CDR3 has 16 residues. V was cut by 8 bases and J by 0 bases, with 16 bases left in between. CDR3 residues: CASGRLGLTNTGELFF. The CDR3 DNA reads as TGTGCCAGCGGAAGACTAGGGCTAACGAACACCGGGGAGCTGTTTTTT.

The chain's CDR3 is CASSKLIPRNEQFF. The CDR3 region has the DNA TGTGCCAGCAGCAAATTGATCCCTCGCAATGAGCAGTTCTTC. The chain is built from TRBV21-1 and TRBJ2-1; the table calls TRBD2, which could not be checked here. TRBV21-1 is a known pseudogene. The CDR3 covers 14 residues.

This clonotype was detected a few times. The chain joins TRBV5-1 to TRBJ2-3, with D maybe TRBD2 (5 bases). The CDR3 covers 15 residues. Germline V gives CDR1 SGHRS, CDR2 YFSETQ. Trimming stripped 2 bases from V and 6 bases from J, with 16 bases between. The chain's CDR3 is CASSLASGAPDTQYF. The CDR3, as DNA: TGCGCCAGCAGCTTAGCCAGCGGCGCCCCGGATACGCAGTATTTT.

This clonotype has only a few counts. The rearrangement links TRBV20-1 to TRBJ2-1, with D perhaps matching TRBD2 (9 bases). V lost 1 base to trimming and J lost 1 base, with 29 bases between them. The CDR3 loop spans 21 amino acids. From germline, CDR1 is DFQATT and CDR2 SNEGSKA (reference sequence). CDR3 sequence (DNA): TGCAGTGCTAGAGTGTCAGGGGGCGGTAGCGGGAGACGTGGATCCTACAATGAGCAGTTCTTC. Its translation: CSARVSGGGSGRRGSYNEQFF.

In this sample, this clonotype turned up many times. The rearrangement joins TRBV7-2 to TRBJ2-1; D remains unclear. The CDR3 consists of 13 residues. With 5 bases removed from V and 5 bases from J, the gap between germline ends came to 10 bases. The germline V gene has CDR1 SGHTA and CDR2 FQGNSA. The CDR3 DNA reads as TGTGCCAGCAGCCCAGTATCCAACAATGAGCAGTTCTTC. Translating it yields CASSPVSNNEQFF.

The chain is built from TRBV5-1 and TRBJ1-2, with 8 bases lining up with TRBD1. The CDR3 runs to 15 residues. Germline-derived CDR1 and CDR2 are SGHRS and YFSETQ. Unmatched junction bases numbered 9, after V lost 4 bases and J lost 4 bases. CDR3 protein: CASSPPTGTGYGYTF. CDR3 in DNA: TGCGCCAGCAGCCCACCAACCGGGACAGGCTATGGCTACACCTTC.

Many counts were recorded for this clonotype. The chain employs TRBV5-1 and TRBJ1-2; no firm D call. V was cut by 1 base and J by 3 bases, with 7 bases left in between. The CDR3 is made up of 13 amino acids. In germline, CDR1 is SGHRS, CDR2 YFSETQ. CDR3 bases: TGCGCCAGCAGCTTGCAATCAGACTATGGCTACACCTTC. As protein: CASSLQSDYGYTF.

This clonotype was observed a few times. J is TRBJ1-3 and V is TRBV18; 8 bases are a match to TRBD1. Per germline, CDR1 KGHSH and CDR2 LQKENI. This CDR3 comprises 17 residues. J was trimmed by 0 bases and V by 2 bases; bases with no gene match: 6. The CDR3 sequence is CASSPITGGVSGNTIYF. As DNA, the CDR3 is TGTGCCAGCTCACCAATAACAGGGGGTGTCTCTGGAAACACCATATATTTT.

This chain connects TRBV5-6 to TRBJ2-7; perhaps TRBD1 as D (6 bases). Per the germline V gene, CDR1 is SGHDT and CDR2 is YYEEEE. This CDR3 has 17 amino acids. Trimming stripped 2 bases from V and 0 bases from J, with 18 bases between. CDR3 sequence (DNA): TGTGCCAGCAGCTTCTCCGGGACACTCCATAGCTCCTACGAGCAGTACTTC. Its translation is CASSFSGTLHSSYEQYF.

In this sample, this clonotype turned up a few times. This chain joins TRBV20-1 and TRBJ1-1; D unresolved. Germline values: CDR1 DFQATT, CDR2 SNEGSKA (reference sequence). V was trimmed by 0 bases and J by 6 bases, leaving 8 bases between them. The length of the CDR3 is 12 residues. CDR3 in DNA: TGCAGTGCTAGAGACAGAATCTCTGAAGCTTTCTTT. It yields the protein CSARDRISEAFF.

J is TRBJ2-7 and V is TRBV7-2, with TRBD1 matching over 8 bases. V dropped 7 bases and J dropped 3; count of bases not matched to a gene: 8. The germline CDR1 and CDR2 sequences are SGHTA and FQGNSA. This CDR3 contains 14 residues. DNA for the CDR3: TGTGCCAGCACCATACAGGGGGAATACTACGAGCAGTACTTC. It translates to CASTIQGEYYEQYF. The variable domain in full, with the rest retrieved from reference TRBV7-2 and TRBJ2-7, is GAGVSQSPSNKVTEKGKDVELRCDPISGHTALYWYRQSLGQGLEFLIYFQGNSAPDKSGLPSDRFSAERTGGSVSTLTIQRTQQEDSAVYLCASTIQGEYYEQYFGPGTRLTVT.

This clonotype appeared a few times. The V gene is TRBV7-8, the J gene TRBJ2-5; tentatively, D is TRBD2 (6 bases). The CDR3 loop spans 15 amino acids. V was pared by 1 base and J by 2 bases, with 11 bases between. Germline CDR1 SGHVS, CDR2 FQNEAQ. In nucleotides, the CDR3 is TGTGCCAGCAGCTTAGAGGGGAGGATACAAGAGACCCAGTACTTC. As protein: CASSLEGRIQETQYF.